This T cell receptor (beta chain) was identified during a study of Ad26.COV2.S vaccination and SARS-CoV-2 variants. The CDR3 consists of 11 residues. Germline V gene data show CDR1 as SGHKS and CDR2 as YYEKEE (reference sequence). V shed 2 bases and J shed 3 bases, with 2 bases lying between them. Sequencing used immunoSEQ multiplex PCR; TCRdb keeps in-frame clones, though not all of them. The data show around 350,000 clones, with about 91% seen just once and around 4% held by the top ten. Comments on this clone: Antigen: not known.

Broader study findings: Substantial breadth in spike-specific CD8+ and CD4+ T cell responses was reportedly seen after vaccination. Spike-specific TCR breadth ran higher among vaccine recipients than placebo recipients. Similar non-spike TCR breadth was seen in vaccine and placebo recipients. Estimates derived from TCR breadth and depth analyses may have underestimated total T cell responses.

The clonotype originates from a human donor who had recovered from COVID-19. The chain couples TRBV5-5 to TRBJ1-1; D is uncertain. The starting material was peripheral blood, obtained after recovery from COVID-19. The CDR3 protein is CASSFHTEAFF. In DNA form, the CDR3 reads TGTGCCAGCAGCTTTCACACTGAAGCTTTCTTT.